The present entry profiles one T cell receptor beta chain with its context. What it binds is unknown. The sample originates from a study of shared clonotypes between healthy human individuals. The study's findings and limits: In this cohort, only blood was sampled, and tissue repertoires likely differ. Of the naive CD4 clonotypes, around 5% were shared across several donors.

The assay was immunoSEQ multiplex PCR, and TCRdb's table has in-frame clones only and misses some. The profile shows 800,000 to 950,000 clones, about 96% of them singletons. Germline V gene data show CDR1 as PRHDT and CDR2 as FYEKMQ (reference sequence). The CDR3 sequence is 15 residues long. Trimming shortened V by 1 base and J by 3 bases, and 12 bases separated the two germline ends. CD8 cells regarded as naive lacked CD45RO, were positively chosen for CCR7, and omitted terminally differentiated effector memory CD45RA+ cells. Within Nashville, Tennessee resided all donors, each a Caucasian adult. The source material was naive CD8+ T cells sorted from blood. The receptor was derived from a man younger than 40 in good health. The chain employs TRBV13 and TRBJ1-2, with D perhaps TRBD1 (6 bases). The CDR3 DNA reads as TGTGCCAGCAGCTTAGAGGCAGGGGTTGACTATGGCTACACCTTC. Translating gives CASSLEAGVDYGYTF.